This is a list of T cell receptor beta chains from one sample in a study of cytomegalovirus exposure and HLA in healthy donors. The method was immunoSEQ multiplex PCR; TCRdb's version includes in-frame clones alone and lacks a portion of them. The sample includes roughly 230,000 clones, 70% to 90% of them seen just once. Sequencing input: PBMCs. The receptors were sampled from a girl aged 2-10 years in good health and CMV-seronegative. The conserved cysteine and the conserved F or W are not part of the CDR3 here.

V: TRBV11-2
J: TRBJ1-2
length: 12
CDR3: ASSPHRGVYGYT

V: TRBV6-5
J: TRBJ2-7
length: 12
CDR3: ASTTGTNSYEQY

V: TRBV5-1
J: TRBJ2-1
length: 14
CDR3: ASSFGGLAGYNEQF

V: TRBV4-1
J: TRBJ2-3
length: 16
CDR3: ASSLWTSGDPPPGTQY

V: TRBV5-1
J: TRBJ2-1
length: 12
CDR3: ASSLVAGGKEQF

V: TRBV6-1
J: TRBJ1-3
length: 13
CDR3: ASSERGAGGNTIY

V: TRBV5-1
J: TRBJ2-3
length: 15
CDR3: ASSSSPGTGFGDTQY

V: TRBV10-2
J: TRBJ2-2
length: 9
CDR3: ASTGTGELF

V: TRBV20-1
J: TRBJ2-7
length: 9
CDR3: SASRLGEQY

V: TRBV27
J: TRBJ1-5
length: 14
CDR3: ASSFGTVYSNQPQH

V: TRBV9
J: TRBJ2-1
length: 13
CDR3: ASSVVGQGTDEQF

V: TRBV28
J: TRBJ1-1
length: 11
CDR3: ASSEIMNTEAF

V: TRBV7-9
J: TRBJ2-7
length: 16
CDR3: SSSLVGSGRSILYEQY

V: TRBV9
J: TRBJ1-4
length: 12
CDR3: ASSLLPTGEKLF

V: TRBV5-1
J: TRBJ2-2
length: 12
CDR3: ASSLLAETGELF

V: TRBV6-5
J: TRBJ1-4
length: 13
CDR3: ASSQNSRFNEKLF

V: TRBV4-1
J: TRBJ2-4
length: 16
CDR3: ASSQEALAGGPQNIQY

V: TRBV10-3
J: TRBJ1-1
length: 12
CDR3: AISKGTDNTEAF

V: TRBV4-1
J: TRBJ2-7
length: 12
CDR3: ASSQDRAAYEQY

V: TRBV4-1
J: TRBJ2-3
length: 13
CDR3: ASSHLDRDADTQY

V: TRBV27
J: TRBJ2-3
length: 14
CDR3: ASSRPTSGGAWTQY

V: TRBV5-1
J: TRBJ2-3
length: 12
CDR3: ASSFLGVGDTQY

V: TRBV4-1
J: TRBJ2-7
length: 14
CDR3: ASSHPGLAGEYEQY

V: TRBV7-7
J: TRBJ2-3
length: 8
CDR3: ASTQDTQY

V: TRBV9
J: TRBJ1-1
length: 11
CDR3: ASSVRRDTEAF

V: TRBV5-1
J: TRBJ2-1
length: 13
CDR3: ASSLVGQGNNEQF

V: TRBV18
J: TRBJ2-7
length: 12
CDR3: ASSPGGGIYEQY

V: TRBV6-5
J: TRBJ1-1
length: 13
CDR3: ASSYRIRGNTEAF

V: TRBV20-1
J: TRBJ1-4
length: 9
CDR3: SADGVEKLF

V: TRBV19
J: TRBJ2-7
length: 13
CDR3: ASINSGGRSYEQY

V: TRBV5-1
J: TRBJ2-7
length: 13
CDR3: ASSLGDRGIVEQY

V: TRBV27
J: TRBJ2-7
length: 12
CDR3: ASSRSGGHYEQY

V: TRBV30
J: TRBJ1-3
length: 14
CDR3: ASYRGPNLSGNTIY

V: TRBV6-1
J: TRBJ2-7
length: 13
CDR3: ASSRTGQGPYEQY

V: TRBV5-1
J: TRBJ2-3
length: 12
CDR3: ASYSSGVTDTQY

V: TRBV6-5
J: TRBJ1-6
length: 13
CDR3: ASSYSGIGNSPLH

V: TRBV4-1
J: TRBJ1-4
length: 14
CDR3: ASSQETRNKNEKLF

V: TRBV6-5
J: TRBJ1-1
length: 13
CDR3: ASLINRAQNTEAF

V: TRBV9
J: TRBJ2-7
length: 13
CDR3: ASSPQPRRAYEQY

V: TRBV6-1
J: TRBJ2-7
length: 12
CDR3: ASSRTSGGYEQY